This T cell receptor beta chain emerged from a study of Tregs in tolerant kidney transplant recipients. Recipients received nonmyeloablative bone marrow transplants from related graft donors, with transient mixed chimerism. CD4+CD25+CD127- Tregs, CD4+CD25- non-Tregs, CD4 and CD8 cells were sorted. Using immunoSEQ multiplex PCR, the repertoire was profiled, and TCRdb retains in-frame clones only, with some absent. The table shows some 21,000 clones, with around 85% occurring only once. On this clone itself: No antigen is known for it.

Study-level results: Changing PCR primers prevented nucleotide comparison between some patients' samples. Donor-specific Treg expansion exceeded global Treg expansion in tolerant patients, suggesting antigen drive.

This specimen was CD8+ T cells from blood (PBMCs), taken 6 months after the transplant. This clonotype was obtained from a human patient who received a combined kidney and bone marrow transplant. Some T cells may trace back to the graft donor.

DNA of the CDR3: TGTGCCAGCAGCTCCGGAGAACTCGCTGAAGCTTTCTTT. It yields the protein CASSSGELAEAFF. The chain uses TRBV13 and TRBJ1-1, with D unclear. This CDR3 comprises 13 residues. Germline V gives CDR1 PRHDT, CDR2 FYEKMQ (reference sequence). The V end was cut by 4 bases, the J end by 6 bases, with 12 bases between. Combining the CDR3 with reference TRBV13 and TRBJ1-1 gives the whole variable domain AAGVIQSPRHLIKEKRETATLKCYPIPRHDTVYWYQQGPGQDPQFLISFYEKMQSDKGSIPDRFSAQQFSDYHSELNMSSLELGDSALYFCASSSGELAEAFFGQGTRLTVV.